The 4 T cell receptor beta chains given below trace back to one sample, sequenced in a study of blood T cells in healthy people across ages (dated by TCRdb to between 2015 and 2017). The library was produced with 5' RACE. Sequencer: Illumina HiSeq 2500. A second PCR of about 7 to 12 cycles was performed with a sample-barcoded 5' primer and a J-beta primer mix. TCRdb ran its own pipeline on the public reads, namely fastp trimming at Q25 and MiXCR clone calling, and kept in-frame beta chains. Duplicate CDR3 protein sequences are folded into a single record with the most common DNA and genes. Recorded for this sample are roughly 1,100,000 distinct CDR3 sequences; under 30% of them occurred a single time. In total, the top ten clones hold approximately 0.75% of the sample. These data were also filed under a second study, of T cells of mothers and their children.

Sequenced sample: blood. The source of these receptors is a girl aged 2 to 10 in good health.

V is TRBV4-1 and J is TRBJ2-1; 9 positions agree with TRBD2. Unmatched junction bases numbered 5, after V lost 2 bases and J lost 3 bases. Germline CDR1 reads MGHRA; CDR2 reads YSYEKL. This CDR3 region has 16 residues. CDR3 sequence: CASSQISGGNYNEQFF. In nucleotides, the CDR3 is TGCGCCAGCAGCCAAATTAGCGGGGGTAACTACAATGAGCAGTTCTTC.

This chain links TRBV27 with TRBJ1-2, with D tentatively TRBD1 (6 bases). Germline CDR1 reads MNHEY; CDR2 reads SMNVEV (reference sequence). The CDR3 consists of 13 residues. V lost 5 bases, J lost 8 bases, and 15 bases lay in between. CDR3 sequence (DNA): TGTGCCAGCAGTACCCCCCGGGACAAAGGCTACACCTTC. Protein sequence: CASSTPRDKGYTF.

This sequence joins TRBV5-6 and TRBJ2-5; D gene ambiguous. The DNA end is a closer match to TRBJ2-1, so the J assignment may be wrong. The CDR3 consists of 14 residues. Germline lookup yields CDR1 SGHDT and CDR2 YYEEEE. For the CDR3, the DNA is TGTGCCAGCAGCCCGGAACCCCCCCTCAATGAGCAGTTCTTC. Its translation: CASSPEPPLNEQFF.

In its sample, this clonotype was seen once. The chain links TRBV6-1 to TRBJ2-5; TRBD1 is a possible D gene (5 bases). CDR3 length: 16 residues. V gave up 3 bases and J gave up 1 base, with 15 bases separating them. The V gene's germline CDR1 is MNHNS and CDR2 SASEGT. The CDR3 reads CASSDRSDSAQETQYF. The DNA for the CDR3 is TGTGCCAGCAGTGATAGATCCGACAGTGCCCAAGAGACCCAGTACTTC.